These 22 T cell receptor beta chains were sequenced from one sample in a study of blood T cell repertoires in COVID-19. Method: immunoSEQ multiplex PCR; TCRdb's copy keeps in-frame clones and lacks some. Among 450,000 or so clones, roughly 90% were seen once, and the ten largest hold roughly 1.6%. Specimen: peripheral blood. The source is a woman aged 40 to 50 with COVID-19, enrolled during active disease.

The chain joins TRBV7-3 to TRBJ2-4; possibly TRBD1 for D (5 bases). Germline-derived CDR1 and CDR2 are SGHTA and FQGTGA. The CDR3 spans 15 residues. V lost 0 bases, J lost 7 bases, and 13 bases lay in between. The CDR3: CASSLTADIGNIQYF. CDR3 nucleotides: TGTGCCAGCAGCTTAACCGCGGACATTGGGAACATTCAGTACTTC.

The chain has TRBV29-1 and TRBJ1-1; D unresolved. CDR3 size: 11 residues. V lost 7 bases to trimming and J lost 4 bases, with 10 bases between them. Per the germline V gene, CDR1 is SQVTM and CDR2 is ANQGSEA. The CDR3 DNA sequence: TGCAGCGCCCGTGGAGTCACTGAAGCTTTCTTT. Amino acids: CSARGVTEAFF.

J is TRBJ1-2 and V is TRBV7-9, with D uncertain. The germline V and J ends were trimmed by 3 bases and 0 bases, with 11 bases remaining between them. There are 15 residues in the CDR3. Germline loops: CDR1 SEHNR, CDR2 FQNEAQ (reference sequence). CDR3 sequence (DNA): TGTGCCAGCAGCTTGGTGTCGGGAACTAACTATGGCTACACCTTC. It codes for CASSLVSGTNYGYTF. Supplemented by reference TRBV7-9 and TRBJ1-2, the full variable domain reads DTGVSQNPRHKITKRGQNVTFRCDPISEHNRLYWYRQTLGQGPEFLTYFQNEAQLEKSRLLSDRFSAERPKGSFSTLEIQRTEQGDSAMYLCASSLVSGTNYGYTFGSGTRLTVV.

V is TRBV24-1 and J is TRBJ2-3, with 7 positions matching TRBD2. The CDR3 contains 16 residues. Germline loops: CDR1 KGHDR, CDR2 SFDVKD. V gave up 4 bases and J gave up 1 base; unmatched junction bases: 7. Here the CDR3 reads CATSEGLVWGTDTQYF. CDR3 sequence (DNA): TGTGCCACCAGTGAAGGACTAGTCTGGGGCACAGATACGCAGTATTTT.

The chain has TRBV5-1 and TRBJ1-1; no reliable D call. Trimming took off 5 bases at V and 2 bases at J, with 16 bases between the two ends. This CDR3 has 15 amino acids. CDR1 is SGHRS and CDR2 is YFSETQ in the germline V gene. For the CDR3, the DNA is TGCGCCAGCAGTACAGATGGAGGACCCAACACTGAAGCTTTCTTT. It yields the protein CASSTDGGPNTEAFF. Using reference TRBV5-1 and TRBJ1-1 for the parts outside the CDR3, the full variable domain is KAGVTQTPRYLIKTRGQQVTLSCSPISGHRSVSWYQQTPGQGLQFLFEYFSETQRNKGNFPGRFSGRQFSNSRSEMNVSTLELGDSALYLCASSTDGGPNTEAFFGQGTRLTVV.

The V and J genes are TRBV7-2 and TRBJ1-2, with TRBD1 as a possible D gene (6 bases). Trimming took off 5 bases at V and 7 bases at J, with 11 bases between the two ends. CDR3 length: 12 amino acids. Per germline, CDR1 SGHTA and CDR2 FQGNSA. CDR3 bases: TGTGCCAGCAGCCCCAACAGGGCTGGCTACACCTTC. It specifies CASSPNRAGYTF.

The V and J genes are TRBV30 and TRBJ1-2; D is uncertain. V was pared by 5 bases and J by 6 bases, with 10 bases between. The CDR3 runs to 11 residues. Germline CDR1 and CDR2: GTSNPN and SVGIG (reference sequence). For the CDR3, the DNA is TGTGCCTGGTCCAACGGGAATGGCTACACCTTC. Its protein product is CAWSNGNGYTF.

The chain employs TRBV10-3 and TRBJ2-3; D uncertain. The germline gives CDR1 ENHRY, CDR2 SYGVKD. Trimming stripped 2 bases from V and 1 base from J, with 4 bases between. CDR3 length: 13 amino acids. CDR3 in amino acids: CAISEGGTDTQYF. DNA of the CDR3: TGTGCCATCAGTGAGGGAGGCACAGATACGCAGTATTTT.

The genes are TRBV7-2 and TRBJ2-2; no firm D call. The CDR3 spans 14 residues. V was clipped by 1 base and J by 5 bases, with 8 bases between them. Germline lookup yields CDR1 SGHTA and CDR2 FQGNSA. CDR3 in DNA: TGTGCCAGCAGCTTAGTAGGAGCGACCGGGGAGCTGTTTTTT. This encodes CASSLVGATGELFF. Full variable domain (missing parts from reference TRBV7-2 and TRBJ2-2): GAGVSQSPSNKVTEKGKDVELRCDPISGHTALYWYRQSLGQGLEFLIYFQGNSAPDKSGLPSDRFSAERTGGSVSTLTIQRTQQEDSAVYLCASSLVGATGELFFGEGSRLTVL.

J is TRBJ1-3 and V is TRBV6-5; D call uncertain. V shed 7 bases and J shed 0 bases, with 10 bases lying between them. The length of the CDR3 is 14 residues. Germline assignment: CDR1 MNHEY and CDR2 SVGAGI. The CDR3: CASTRGASGNTIYF. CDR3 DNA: TGTGCCAGCACCCGGGGAGCCTCTGGAAACACCATATATTTT.

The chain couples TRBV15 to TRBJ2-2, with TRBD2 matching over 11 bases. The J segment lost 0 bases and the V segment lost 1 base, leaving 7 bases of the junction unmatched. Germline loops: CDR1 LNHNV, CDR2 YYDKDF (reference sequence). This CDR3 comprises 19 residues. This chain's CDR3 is CATSRGPTSGEPNTGELFF. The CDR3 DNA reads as TGTGCCACCAGCAGAGGCCCGACTAGCGGGGAGCCGAACACCGGGGAGCTGTTTTTT.

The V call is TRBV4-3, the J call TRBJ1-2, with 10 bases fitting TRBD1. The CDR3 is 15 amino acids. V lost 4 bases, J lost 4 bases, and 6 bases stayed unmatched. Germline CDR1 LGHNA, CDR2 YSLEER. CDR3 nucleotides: TGCGCCAGCAGCCCTGCGGGACAGGGGACCTATGGCTACACCTTC. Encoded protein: CASSPAGQGTYGYTF.

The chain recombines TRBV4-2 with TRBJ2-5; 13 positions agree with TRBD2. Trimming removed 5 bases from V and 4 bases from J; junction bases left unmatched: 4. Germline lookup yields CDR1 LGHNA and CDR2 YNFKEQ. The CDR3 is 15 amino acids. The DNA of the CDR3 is TGTGCCAGCAGCTCCGGACTAGCGGGGGCAGAGACCCAGTACTTC. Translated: CASSSGLAGAETQYF.

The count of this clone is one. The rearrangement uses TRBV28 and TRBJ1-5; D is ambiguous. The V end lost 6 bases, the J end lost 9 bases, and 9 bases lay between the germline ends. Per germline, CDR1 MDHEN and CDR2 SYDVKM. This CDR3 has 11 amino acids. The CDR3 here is CASRPSGPQHF. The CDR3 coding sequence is TGTGCCAGCAGACCCTCGGGGCCCCAGCATTTT. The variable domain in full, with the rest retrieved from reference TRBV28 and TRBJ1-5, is DVKVTQSSRYLVKRTGEKVFLECVQDMDHENMFWYRQDPGLGLRLIYFSYDVKMKEKGDIPEGYSVSREKKERFSLILESASTNQTSMYLCASRPSGPQHFGDGTRLSIL.

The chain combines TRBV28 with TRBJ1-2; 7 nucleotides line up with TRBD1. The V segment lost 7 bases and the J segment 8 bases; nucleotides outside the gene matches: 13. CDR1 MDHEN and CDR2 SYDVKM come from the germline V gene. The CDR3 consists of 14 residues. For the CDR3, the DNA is TGTGCCAGCACAGAGGGGGCTCGGGCGCGAGGCTACACCTTC. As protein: CASTEGARARGYTF.

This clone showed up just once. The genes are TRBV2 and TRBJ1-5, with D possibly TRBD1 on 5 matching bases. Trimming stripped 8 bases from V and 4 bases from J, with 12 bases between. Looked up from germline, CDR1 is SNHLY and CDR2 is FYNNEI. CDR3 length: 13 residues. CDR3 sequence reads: CASGGLMNQPQHF. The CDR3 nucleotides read TGTGCCAGCGGGGGACTCATGAATCAGCCCCAGCATTTT.

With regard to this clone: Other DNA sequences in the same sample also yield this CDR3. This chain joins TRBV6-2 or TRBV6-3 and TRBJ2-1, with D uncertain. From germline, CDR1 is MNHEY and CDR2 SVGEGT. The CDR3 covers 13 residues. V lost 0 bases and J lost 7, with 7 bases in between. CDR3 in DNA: TGTGCCAGCAGTTACTCTTCTTCTAATGAGCAGTTCTTC. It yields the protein CASSYSSSNEQFF.

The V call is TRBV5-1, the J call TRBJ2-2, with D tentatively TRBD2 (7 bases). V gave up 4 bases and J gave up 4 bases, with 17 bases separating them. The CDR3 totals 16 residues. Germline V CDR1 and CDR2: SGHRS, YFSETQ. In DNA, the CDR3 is TGCGCCAGCAGCCCCCCCGGACTAGGGGGCACCGGGGAGCTGTTTTTT. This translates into CASSPPGLGGTGELFF.

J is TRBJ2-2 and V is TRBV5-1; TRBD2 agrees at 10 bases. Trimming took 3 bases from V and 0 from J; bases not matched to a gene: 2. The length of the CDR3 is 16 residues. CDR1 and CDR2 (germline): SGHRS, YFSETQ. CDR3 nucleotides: TGCGCCAGCAGCTCTACTAGCGGGGCGAACACCGGGGAGCTGTTTTTT. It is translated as CASSSTSGANTGELFF.

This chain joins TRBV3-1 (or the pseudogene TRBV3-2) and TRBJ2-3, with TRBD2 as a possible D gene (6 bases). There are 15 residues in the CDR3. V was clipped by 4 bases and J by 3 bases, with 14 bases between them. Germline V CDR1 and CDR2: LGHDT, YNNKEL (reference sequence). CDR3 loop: CASSPRLVGTDTQYF. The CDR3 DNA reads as TGTGCCAGCAGCCCTCGACTAGTGGGAACAGATACGCAGTATTTT.

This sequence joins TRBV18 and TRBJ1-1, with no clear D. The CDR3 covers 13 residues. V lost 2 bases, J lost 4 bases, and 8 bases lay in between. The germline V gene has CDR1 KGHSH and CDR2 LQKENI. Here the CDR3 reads CASSPKVSTEAFF. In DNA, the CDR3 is TGTGCCAGCTCACCAAAAGTCAGCACTGAAGCTTTCTTT.

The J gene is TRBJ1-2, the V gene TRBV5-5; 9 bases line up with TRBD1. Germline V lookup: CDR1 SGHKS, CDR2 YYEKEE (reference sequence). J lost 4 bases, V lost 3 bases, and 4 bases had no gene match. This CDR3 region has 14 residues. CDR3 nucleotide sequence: TGTGCCAGCAGCTCCGGGACAGGGTTCTATGGCTACACCTTC. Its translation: CASSSGTGFYGYTF. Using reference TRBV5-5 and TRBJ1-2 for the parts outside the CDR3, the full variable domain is DAGVTQSPTHLIKTRGQQVTLRCSPISGHKSVSWYQQVLGQGPQFIFQYYEKEERGRGNFPDRFSARQFPNYSSELNVNALLLGDSALYLCASSSGTGFYGYTFGSGTRLTVV.